Presented here are 14 T cell receptor beta chains from one specimen sequenced in a study of shared clonotypes between healthy human individuals. The assay was immunoSEQ multiplex PCR, and TCRdb's table has in-frame clones only and misses some. The table lists some 630,000 clones, less than 80% of them singletons. The specimen sequenced was memory CD4+ T cells sorted from blood. This sample's subset: CD45RA-negative fraction. Receptor source: a woman aged 25 to 39 in good health.

This clone has more than one count but fewer than ten. The V gene is TRBV4-1, the J gene TRBJ1-2, with D uncertain. Trimming removed 3 bases from V and 7 bases from J, with 27 bases in between. The CDR3 has 18 residues. From germline, CDR1 is MGHRA and CDR2 YSYEKL. The CDR3 loop is CASSHRTRGRSSLGGYTF. CDR3 DNA: TGCGCCAGCAGCCATCGAACTCGAGGACGGAGTAGCTTGGGTGGCTACACCTTC.

Comment on this clone: A much larger clone differs by one base, so this may be a read error. Other DNA sequences in the same sample also yield this CDR3. The chain couples TRBV5-8 to TRBJ2-1; no firm D call. Trimming stripped 2 bases from V and 4 bases from J, with 1 base between. The CDR3 consists of 11 residues. Germline loops: CDR1 SGHTS, CDR2 YDEGEE. The CDR3 spells CASSLYNEQFF. CDR3 coding DNA: TGTGCCAGCAGCTTATACAATGAGCAGTTCTTC.

The chain joins TRBV28 to TRBJ2-1; 7 nucleotides align to TRBD2. This CDR3 is built from 14 residues. The J segment lost 1 base and the V segment lost 10 bases, leaving 7 bases of the junction unmatched. The V gene's germline CDR1 is MDHEN and CDR2 SYDVKM. In nucleotides, the CDR3 is TGTGCCACCGAAGCGGGGAGGTCCTACAATGAGCAGTTCTTC. It translates to CATEAGRSYNEQFF.

The V gene is TRBV14, the J gene TRBJ2-1; 8 bases map to TRBD2. The CDR3 runs 16 residues. Per germline, CDR1 SGHDN and CDR2 FVKESK. Trimming took 5 bases from V and 7 from J; bases not matched to a gene: 13. The CDR3 here is CASSDFGSGSKNEQFF. For the CDR3, the DNA is TGTGCCAGCAGCGACTTTGGGAGCGGGAGTAAAAATGAGCAGTTCTTC.

The rearrangement links TRBV6-5 to TRBJ1-3, with D hard to call. Germline V gene lookup returns CDR1 MNHEY and CDR2 SVGAGI. The CDR3 extends over 13 amino acids. V shed 6 bases and J shed 4 bases, with 10 bases lying between them. CDR3 region: CASSREAGNTIYF. In DNA form, the CDR3 reads TGTGCCAGCAGCCGGGAAGCCGGAAACACCATATATTTT.

The chain carries TRBV2 and TRBJ2-6; a possible D gene is TRBD2 (7 bases). V dropped 4 bases and J dropped 4 bases, with 20 bases sitting between them. Germline V gives CDR1 SNHLY, CDR2 FYNNEI. The CDR3 runs to 18 residues. CDR3 region: CASSGFGSGGPGANVLTF. The CDR3 coding sequence is TGTGCCAGCAGTGGGTTTGGTTCGGGGGGCCCCGGGGCCAACGTCCTGACTTTC.

The rearrangement links TRBV2 to TRBJ2-7, with 9 bases matching TRBD2. Germline-derived CDR1 and CDR2 are SNHLY and FYNNEI. The CDR3 consists of 14 residues. The junction had 2 bases not matched to a gene; V was cut back by 3 bases and J by 2 bases. The CDR3 loop reads CASSETSGPYEQYF. The CDR3 bases are TGTGCCAGCAGTGAGACTAGCGGTCCCTACGAGCAGTACTTC. The full variable domain, its missing parts supplied by reference TRBV2 and TRBJ2-7, is EPEVTQTPSHQVTQMGQEVILRCVPISNHLYFYWYRQILGQKVEFLVSFYNNEISEKSEIFDDQFSVERPDGSNFTLKIRSTKLEDSAMYFCASSETSGPYEQYFGPGTRLTVT.

This chain links TRBV2 with TRBJ1-5; D unclear. The germline V gene has CDR1 SNHLY and CDR2 FYNNEI. The CDR3 is 14 amino acids. V lost 5 bases, J lost 0 bases, and 8 bases lay in between. The CDR3 loop reads CASSLRRSNQPQHF. For the CDR3, the DNA is TGTGCCAGCAGTCTTCGACGTAGCAATCAGCCCCAGCATTTT.

This chain links TRBV27 with TRBJ2-5, with 7 bases lining up with TRBD1. CDR1 is MNHEY, CDR2 SMNVEV, per germline (reference sequence). CDR3 length: 14 amino acids. V dropped 6 bases and J dropped 0; count of bases not matched to a gene: 4. CDR3: CASRPGQYQETQYF. The CDR3 region has the DNA TGTGCCAGCAGGCCGGGACAGTACCAAGAGACCCAGTACTTC.

The sample holds a few counts of this clone. This chain joins TRBV7-2 and TRBJ2-7; a weak D match, TRBD1 (5 bases). This CDR3 has 15 amino acids. Germline V CDR1 and CDR2: SGHTA, FQGNSA. V lost 5 bases and J 2 bases, leaving 16 bases between the germline ends. DNA of the CDR3: TGTGCCAGCAGCCAAGGCACAGGCCTCCCCTACGAGCAGTACTTC. The encoded protein is CASSQGTGLPYEQYF.

The chain links TRBV19 to TRBJ1-5; 8 positions agree with TRBD1. The germline V gene has CDR1 LNHDA and CDR2 SQIVND (reference sequence). The CDR3 is 17 residues long. V dropped 5 bases and J dropped 0; count of bases not matched to a gene: 9. CDR3 sequence reads: CASSYGTGAYSNQPQHF. The CDR3 DNA reads TGTGCCAGTAGTTATGGGACAGGAGCTTATAGCAATCAGCCCCAGCATTTT.

The chain couples TRBV28 to TRBJ1-2; D not certain. The CDR3 sequence is 11 residues long. The V gene lost 6 bases and the J gene lost 8 bases, with 10 bases spanning the gap. Per germline, CDR1 MDHEN and CDR2 SYDVKM. The CDR3 is CASSLSDGYTF. As DNA, the CDR3 is TGTGCCAGCAGCCTGTCGGACGGCTACACCTTC.

The V gene is TRBV7-2, the J gene TRBJ2-1; 9 bases map to TRBD2. The length of the CDR3 is 14 residues. Germline V lookup: CDR1 SGHTA, CDR2 FQGNSA. J lost 5 bases, V lost 6 bases, and 5 bases had no gene match. The CDR3 spells CASRPLAGHNEQFF. The CDR3 region has the DNA TGTGCCAGCAGGCCACTAGCGGGCCACAATGAGCAGTTCTTC.

The rearrangement uses TRBV5-1 and TRBJ1-1; the D gene is possibly TRBD1 (5 bases). The CDR3 is 14 amino acids. Trimming pared 4 bases from V and 0 bases from J, leaving 10 bases between. Germline CDR1 is SGHRS and CDR2 is YFSETQ. The CDR3 bases are TGCGCCAGCAGCACCGCGGACATGAACACTGAAGCTTTCTTT. It is translated as CASSTADMNTEAFF.